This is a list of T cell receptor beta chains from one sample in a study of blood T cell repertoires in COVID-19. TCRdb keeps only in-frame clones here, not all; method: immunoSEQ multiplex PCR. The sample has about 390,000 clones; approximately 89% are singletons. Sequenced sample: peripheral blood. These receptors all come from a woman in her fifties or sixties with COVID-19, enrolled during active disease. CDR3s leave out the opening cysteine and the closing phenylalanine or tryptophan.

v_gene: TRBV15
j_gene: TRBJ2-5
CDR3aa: ATSRDPSRGWETQY

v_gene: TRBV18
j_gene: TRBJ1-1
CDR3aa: ASSPLSGWNTEAF

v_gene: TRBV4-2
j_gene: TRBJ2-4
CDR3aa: ASSYEGDILAKNIQY

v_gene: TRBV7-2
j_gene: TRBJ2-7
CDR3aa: ASSPGLVTSEQY

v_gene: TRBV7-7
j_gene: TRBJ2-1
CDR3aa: ASSFAGYSYNEQF

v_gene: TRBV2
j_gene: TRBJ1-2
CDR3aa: ASLPGSYYSGYT

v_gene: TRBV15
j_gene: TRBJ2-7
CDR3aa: ATSREGRGAYEQY

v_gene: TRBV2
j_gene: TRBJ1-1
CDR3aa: ASKGQGVYTEAF

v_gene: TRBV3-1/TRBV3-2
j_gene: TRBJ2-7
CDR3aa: ASSQFSNLANEQY

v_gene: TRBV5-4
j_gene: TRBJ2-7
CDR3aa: ASSLTGGEQY

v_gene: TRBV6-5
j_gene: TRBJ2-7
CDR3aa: AVSQGSYEQY

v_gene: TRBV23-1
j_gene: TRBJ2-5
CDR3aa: ASSPPEIGGHETQY

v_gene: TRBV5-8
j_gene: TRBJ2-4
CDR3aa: ASSPDRGIQY

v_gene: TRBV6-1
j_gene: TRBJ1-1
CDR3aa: ASSEALGTKPKNTEAF

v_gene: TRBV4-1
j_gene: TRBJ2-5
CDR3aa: ASSQRGSGGQETQY

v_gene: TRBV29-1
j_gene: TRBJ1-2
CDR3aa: SVIQQGSYT

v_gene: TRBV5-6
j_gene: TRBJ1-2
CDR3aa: ASSLVDTQVYGYT

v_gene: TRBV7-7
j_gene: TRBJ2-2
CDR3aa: ASSLFLGTGRDRGTGELF

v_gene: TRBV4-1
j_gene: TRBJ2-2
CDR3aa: ASSQAVGVNTGELF

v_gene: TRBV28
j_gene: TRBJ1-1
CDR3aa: ASSLPGQEAF

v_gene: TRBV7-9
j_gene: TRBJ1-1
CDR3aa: ASSPKTDNTEAF

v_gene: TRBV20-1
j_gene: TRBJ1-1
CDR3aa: SASQGARVAEAF

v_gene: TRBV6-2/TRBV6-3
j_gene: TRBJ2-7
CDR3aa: ASSPGRGRYEQY

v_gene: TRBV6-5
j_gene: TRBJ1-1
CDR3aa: ASREWGRDTEAF

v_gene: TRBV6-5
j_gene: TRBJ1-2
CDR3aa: ASNFLSNYGYT

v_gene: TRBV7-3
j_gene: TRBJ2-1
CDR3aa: ASSALGGASYNEQF

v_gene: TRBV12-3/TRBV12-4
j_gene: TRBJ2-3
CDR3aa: ASSFYADTQY

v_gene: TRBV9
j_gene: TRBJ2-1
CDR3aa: ASSPPSAASYNEQF

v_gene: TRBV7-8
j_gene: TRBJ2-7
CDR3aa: ASSPAGAVLEQY

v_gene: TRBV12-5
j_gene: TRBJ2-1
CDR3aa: ASGLVIVGGYNEQF

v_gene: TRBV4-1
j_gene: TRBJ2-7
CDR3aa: ASSHPGGTAYEQY

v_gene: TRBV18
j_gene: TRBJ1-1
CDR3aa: ASSIGGDTEAF

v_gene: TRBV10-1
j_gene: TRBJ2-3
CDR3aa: ASRGTGDSTQY

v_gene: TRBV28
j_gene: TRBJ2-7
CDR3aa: ASSTPYTQY

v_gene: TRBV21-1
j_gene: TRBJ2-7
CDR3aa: ANPLADASSYEQY

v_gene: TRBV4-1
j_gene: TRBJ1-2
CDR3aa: ASSQAGLAYGYT

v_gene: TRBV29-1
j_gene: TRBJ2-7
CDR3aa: SVMTGTGTYEQY

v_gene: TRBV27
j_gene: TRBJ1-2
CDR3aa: ASSLTGGSVGYT

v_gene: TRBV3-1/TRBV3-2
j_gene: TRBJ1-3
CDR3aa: ASSQESGSGNTIY

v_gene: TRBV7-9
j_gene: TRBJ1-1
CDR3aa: ASSLARTGDEAF

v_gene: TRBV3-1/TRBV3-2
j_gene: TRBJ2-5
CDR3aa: ASSQAGGGTQETQY

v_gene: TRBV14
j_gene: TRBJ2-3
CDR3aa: ASSQKSSQPPPTDTQY

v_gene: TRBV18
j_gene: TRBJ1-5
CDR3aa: ASSLLDRGNQPQH

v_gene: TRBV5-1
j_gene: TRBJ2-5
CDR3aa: ASSLSGGQETQY

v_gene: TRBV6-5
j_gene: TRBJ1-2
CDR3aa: ASSYAGDTRYGYT

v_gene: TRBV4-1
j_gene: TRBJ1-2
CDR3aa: ASSQDRQGSGYT

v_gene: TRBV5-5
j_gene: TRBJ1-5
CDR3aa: ASSLQGIVVNQPQH

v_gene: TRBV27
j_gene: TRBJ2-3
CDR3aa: ASRGVTPNTDTQY

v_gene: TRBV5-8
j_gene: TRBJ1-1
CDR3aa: ASSLFTNTEAF

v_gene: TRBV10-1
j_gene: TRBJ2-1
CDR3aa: ASRGLGEQF

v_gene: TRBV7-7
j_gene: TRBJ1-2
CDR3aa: ASSSAGLLGYGYT

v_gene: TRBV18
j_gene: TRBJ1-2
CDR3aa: ASSLRTDNYGYT

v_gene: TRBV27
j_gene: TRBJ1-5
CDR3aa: ASSSGQGWVQPQH

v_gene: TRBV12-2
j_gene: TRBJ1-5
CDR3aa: ASRQGPQGYSNQPQH

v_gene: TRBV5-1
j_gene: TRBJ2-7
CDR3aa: ASSLGQPFLSY

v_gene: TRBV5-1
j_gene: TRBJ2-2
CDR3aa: ASSLLAGGSTGELF

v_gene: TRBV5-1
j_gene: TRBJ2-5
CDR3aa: ASSLLAGGLGETQY

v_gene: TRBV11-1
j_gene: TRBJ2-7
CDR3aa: ASRGESVYEQY

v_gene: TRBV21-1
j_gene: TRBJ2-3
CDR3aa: ASSLGLAGDGDTQY

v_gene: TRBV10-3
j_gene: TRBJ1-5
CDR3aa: AISESLIRDRENNQPQH